This T cell receptor beta chain was sequenced in a study of response to subunit inactivated influenza vaccine. MiXCR, applied by TCRdb to the RT-PCR reads, yields one record per CDR3 protein. The table records 500,000 to 600,000 distinct CDR3 sequences, 7.6% of them present only once. Ten or more counts support this clonotype. Germline values: CDR1 SQVTM, CDR2 ANQGSEA. This CDR3 contains 16 residues. The junction had 9 bases not matched to a gene; V was cut back by 6 bases and J by 2 bases. The V gene is TRBV29-1, the J gene TRBJ2-3; TRBD2 aligns across 12 bases. The TCR originated in a man in his fifties or sixties who received an inactivated influenza vaccine. The sequencing here drew on PBMCs from blood, taken roughly 24 months after vaccination. The CDR3 coding sequence is TGCAGCGTAGACCGACTAGCGGGGGACCTCACAGATACGCAGTATTTT. Its translation is CSVDRLAGDLTDTQYF.